The T cell receptor beta chain described here comes from a study of PD-L1 blockade in urothelial cancer (dated by TCRdb to about 2017). Study-wide context: All patients started therapy in about 2014 and received atezolizumab 1,200 mg intravenously every 3 weeks. Pretreatment blood TCR-seq was available for about 28 patients, at least one posttreatment blood collection was obtained for some 24 patients, and tumor TCR-seq was available for some 24 patients. Patients had an ECOG performance status of 0 or 1 and had received between 0 and 3 prior chemotherapy regimens. About 90% of the roughly 29 patients were males with bladder-origin urothelial cancer, and about two thirds of the roughly 30 reported a prior smoking history. Blood samples yielded a median of about 150,000 T cells and 65,000 to 95,000 unique TCRs, with median clonality about 0.08. Nine or ten patients reached durable clinical benefit, while some 21 patients did not. Pretreatment tumor samples, along with matched peripheral blood collected serially before and after atezolizumab treatment, underwent TCR sequencing. In the same patients, pretreatment tumors underwent whole exome sequencing and RNA sequencing in addition to TCR sequencing. Progression-free survival longer than 6 months counted as durable clinical benefit, and TCR features were additionally tested against both progression-free and overall survival. Somatic, immune and clinical correlates of response to PD-L1 blockade with atezolizumab in urothelial cancer were the focus of an exploratory multi-omic analysis. Blood samples were analyzed at two time points: 3 weeks after treatment start (second dose) and 6 weeks after treatment start.

Study-wide findings and limitations: Because the sample size was small (n ≈ 29) and many exploratory analyses were performed, the results are intended to be hypothesis-generating. Among patients with durable benefit, tumor-associated TCR clones showed greater expansion in peripheral blood 3 weeks after treatment started (n ≈ 21, p = 0.022). A pretreatment peripheral blood TCR clonality below the median was linked to improved progression-free and overall survival.

Each PCR received spiked-in synthetic TCR analog templates so that absolute template abundance could be estimated from read counts. TCRbeta CDR3 regions were amplified from genomic DNA with bias-controlled V and J gene primers using the immunoSEQ assay. Rearranged TCRbeta segments were sequenced at approximately 20X coverage. Per the source publication's procedure: Clustering was used to correct sequencing errors, and CDR3s were annotated against IMGT so that V, D and J genes could be assigned. Only productive TCRbeta rearrangements were used in downstream analyses, excluding out-of-frame or stop-codon sequences. Clonality was calculated as one minus the Shannon entropy normalized by the log of the number of unique productive sequences. Clones differing between time points or between blood and tumor were identified by Fisher's exact test with Benjamini-Hochberg correction at adjusted p below 0.01. Not all clones reach the TCRdb copy of this immuneACCESS table, which keeps in-frame sequences only. Checked studies attribute under half of the gap to unresolved V genes and leave the rest unexplained. The DNA was the basis for D and trimming; V, J and clone size are from that table. This sample comprises more than 45,000 clones, 77% of them detected only once. The ten largest clones add up to roughly 3.6% of the sample.

A total of 25 to 30 patients with locally advanced or metastatic urothelial carcinoma, treated at Memorial Sloan Kettering on a trial protocol, made up the cohort. Peripheral blood mononuclear cells were collected pretreatment and during treatment, with between 1 and 8 total time points per patient. The Qiagen DNeasy Blood extraction kit was used to purify genomic DNA from total PBMCs and from tumor samples. PBMCs were collected pretreatment and during treatment, and were isolated and stored as previously described. Trimming takes 5 bases off V and 3 bases off J; junction bases not matched to a gene: 18. Including the terminal cysteine and phenylalanine, the CDR3 comprises 18 residues. Only CDR3 DNA remains: 54 bases, in frame from the first base. Sequences SEHNR (CDR1) and FQNEAQ (CDR2) are obtained from the germline V gene (reference sequence). Points on this clone: Its target antigen remains unknown. No base quality information exists; no much larger clone differs at one position.

The TCR originated in an older man with urothelial cancer. Source: PBMCs, taken around atezolizumab (anti-PD-L1) treatment. Here the chain combines TRBV7-9 and TRBJ2-7, with 8 bases aligning to TRBD1. In nucleotide form, the sequence is TGTGCCAGCAGCCGTTGGACAGGGTCCCTCCTCAAGGGCTACGAGCAGTACTTC. Translated, it reads CASSRWTGSLLKGYEQYF. The full variable domain, completed from the reference TRBV7-9 and TRBJ2-7 proteins outside the CDR3, reads DTGVSQNPRHKITKRGQNVTFRCDPISEHNRLYWYRQTLGQGPEFLTYFQNEAQLEKSRLLSDRFSAERPKGSFSTLEIQRTEQGDSAMYLCASSRWTGSLLKGYEQYFGPGTRLTVT.